This is a list of T cell receptor beta chains from one sample in a study of cytomegalovirus exposure and HLA in healthy donors. Here immunoSEQ multiplex PCR was the method, and the copy in TCRdb shows in-frame clones only, minus some. The sample lists under 100,000 clones; 55% to 65% were seen once. The sequencing input was PBMCs. The receptors originated from a woman aged 40-49 years in good health and CMV-seropositive. Each CDR3 is given with its conserved first and last residue. A D gene is named only where the DNA matches it firmly. Some rows mark clone size as missing; the rest say once, few, many or name a class of expanded clone.

v_call: TRBV5-1
clone_size: -
j_call: TRBJ2-7
d_call: TRBD2
cdr3_aa: CASSLNYQGRLAGDPYEQYF
cdr3_nt: TGCGCCAGCAGCCTCAATTACCAGGGCCGACTAGCGGGAGACCCCTACGAGCAGTACTTC

v_call: TRBV28
clone_size: -
j_call: TRBJ1-5
d_call: TRBD1
cdr3_aa: CASSLHSGGTNQPQHF
cdr3_nt: TGTGCCAGCAGTTTACATTCAGGGGGGACCAATCAGCCCCAGCATTTT

v_call: TRBV28
clone_size: few
j_call: TRBJ2-6
d_call: -
cdr3_aa: CASRIDSSGANVLTF
cdr3_nt: TGTGCCAGCAGGATCGACAGCTCTGGGGCCAACGTCCTGACTTTC

v_call: TRBV2
clone_size: -
j_call: TRBJ2-5
d_call: -
cdr3_aa: CASRDTDGETQYF
cdr3_nt: TGTGCCAGCAGGGACACTGATGGAGAGACCCAGTACTTC

v_call: TRBV18
clone_size: once
j_call: TRBJ1-5
d_call: TRBD1
cdr3_aa: CASNTGGASVQPQHF
cdr3_nt: TGTGCCAGCAACACAGGGGGCGCCTCGGTTCAGCCCCAGCATTTT

v_call: TRBV7-7
clone_size: -
j_call: TRBJ1-5
d_call: -
cdr3_aa: CASSLAGGQPQHF
cdr3_nt: TGTGCCAGCAGCTTAGCGGGGGGTCAGCCCCAGCATTTT

v_call: TRBV2
clone_size: -
j_call: TRBJ2-6
d_call: -
cdr3_aa: CASVQGNSGANVLTF
cdr3_nt: TGTGCCAGCGTACAGGGTAACTCTGGGGCCAACGTCCTGACTTTC

v_call: TRBV2
clone_size: -
j_call: TRBJ2-2
d_call: -
cdr3_aa: CASSESGGDYTGELFF
cdr3_nt: TGTGCCAGCAGTGAGTCTGGAGGGGACTACACCGGGGAGCTGTTTTTT

v_call: TRBV28
clone_size: once
j_call: TRBJ2-2
d_call: TRBD1
cdr3_aa: CASRGESDRGDTGELFF
cdr3_nt: TGTGCCAGCAGGGGGGAGTCGGACAGGGGTGACACCGGGGAGCTGTTTTTT

v_call: TRBV28
clone_size: -
j_call: TRBJ1-5
d_call: -
cdr3_aa: CASSLRGSNQPQHF
cdr3_nt: TGTGCCAGCAGTTTAAGAGGCAGCAATCAGCCCCAGCATTTT

v_call: TRBV28
clone_size: -
j_call: TRBJ1-1
d_call: -
cdr3_aa: CASTRPGQGNTEAFF
cdr3_nt: TGTGCCAGCACTCGTCCGGGACAAGGGAACACTGAAGCTTTCTTT

v_call: TRBV29-1
clone_size: -
j_call: TRBJ2-3
d_call: TRBD2
cdr3_aa: CSGTSGSATDTQYF
cdr3_nt: TGCAGCGGTACTAGCGGGAGCGCGACAGATACGCAGTATTTT

v_call: TRBV15
clone_size: -
j_call: TRBJ2-1
d_call: -
cdr3_aa: CATSRDRSGWAYNEQFF
cdr3_nt: TGTGCCACCAGCAGAGATCGAAGCGGTTGGGCCTACAATGAGCAGTTCTTC

v_call: TRBV2
clone_size: -
j_call: TRBJ2-2
d_call: TRBD1
cdr3_aa: CASSTRQGNTGELFF
cdr3_nt: TGTGCCAGCAGTACGCGACAGGGGAACACCGGGGAGCTGTTTTTT

v_call: TRBV7-7
clone_size: -
j_call: TRBJ2-1
d_call: -
cdr3_aa: CASSLDYSNEQFF
cdr3_nt: TGTGCCAGCAGCTTGGACTACTCCAATGAGCAGTTCTTC

v_call: TRBV13
clone_size: -
j_call: TRBJ2-7
d_call: -
cdr3_aa: CASSFGLANYEQYF
cdr3_nt: TGTGCCAGCAGCTTCGGATTAGCGAACTACGAGCAGTACTTC

v_call: TRBV5-1
clone_size: -
j_call: TRBJ2-2
d_call: TRBD1
cdr3_aa: CASSSTGTGDTGELFF
cdr3_nt: TGCGCCAGCAGCTCCACCGGGACAGGGGACACCGGGGAGCTGTTTTTT

v_call: TRBV5-8
clone_size: few
j_call: TRBJ1-1
d_call: TRBD1
cdr3_aa: CASSSRAGQKNTEAFF
cdr3_nt: TGTGCCAGCAGCTCTCGCGCGGGACAGAAGAACACTGAAGCTTTCTTT

v_call: TRBV18
clone_size: few
j_call: TRBJ1-5
d_call: -
cdr3_aa: CASSPGRDQPQHF
cdr3_nt: TGTGCCAGCTCACCAGGGAGGGATCAGCCCCAGCATTTT

v_call: TRBV6-1
clone_size: -
j_call: TRBJ2-7
d_call: TRBD2
cdr3_aa: CASSQRESSYEQYF
cdr3_nt: TGTGCCAGCAGTCAGCGGGAGAGCTCCTACGAGCAGTACTTC

v_call: TRBV9
clone_size: -
j_call: TRBJ2-7
d_call: TRBD2
cdr3_aa: CASSVGSGSSYEQYF
cdr3_nt: TGTGCCAGCAGCGTAGGTAGCGGGAGCTCCTACGAGCAGTACTTC

v_call: TRBV6-6
clone_size: -
j_call: TRBJ2-1
d_call: -
cdr3_aa: CASSPNGRDEQFF
cdr3_nt: TGTGCCAGCAGTCCGAACGGGCGGGATGAGCAGTTCTTC

v_call: TRBV7-3
clone_size: few
j_call: TRBJ1-1
d_call: -
cdr3_aa: CASSWTTNTEAFF
cdr3_nt: TGTGCCAGCAGCTGGACAACCAACACTGAAGCTTTCTTT

v_call: TRBV15
clone_size: -
j_call: TRBJ2-5
d_call: -
cdr3_aa: CATSRTAKETQYF
cdr3_nt: TGTGCCACCAGCAGGACAGCAAAAGAGACCCAGTACTTC

v_call: TRBV19
clone_size: -
j_call: TRBJ1-2
d_call: -
cdr3_aa: CASSIRLNYGYTF
cdr3_nt: TGTGCCAGTAGTATTCGACTTAACTATGGCTACACCTTC

v_call: TRBV4-1
clone_size: few
j_call: TRBJ2-2
d_call: -
cdr3_aa: CASSQEATGELFF
cdr3_nt: TGCGCCAGCAGCCAAGAAGCGACCGGGGAGCTGTTTTTT

v_call: TRBV6-5
clone_size: few
j_call: TRBJ2-1
d_call: -
cdr3_aa: CASSHGYNEQFF
cdr3_nt: TGTGCCAGCAGCCACGGCTACAATGAGCAGTTCTTC

v_call: TRBV10-3
clone_size: -
j_call: TRBJ1-2
d_call: -
cdr3_aa: CAITGDGRSYGYTF
cdr3_nt: TGTGCCATCACCGGGGACGGGAGATCCTATGGCTACACCTTC

v_call: TRBV6-5
clone_size: -
j_call: TRBJ1-2
d_call: -
cdr3_aa: CASSYATGSHGYTF
cdr3_nt: TGTGCCAGCAGTTACGCCACCGGGAGCCATGGCTACACCTTC

v_call: TRBV5-6
clone_size: -
j_call: TRBJ1-2
d_call: TRBD1
cdr3_aa: CASSWGRQGPTNYGYTF
cdr3_nt: TGTGCCAGCAGCTGGGGTAGACAGGGCCCAACTAACTATGGCTACACCTTC

v_call: TRBV29-1
clone_size: once
j_call: TRBJ2-1
d_call: -
cdr3_aa: CSVEAGGGGFGEQFF
cdr3_nt: TGCAGCGTTGAGGCGGGCGGGGGCGGCTTTGGTGAGCAGTTCTTC

v_call: TRBV5-4
clone_size: -
j_call: TRBJ2-3
d_call: -
cdr3_aa: CASSLSGDGTDTQYF
cdr3_nt: TGTGCCAGCAGCTTGTCGGGAGATGGAACAGATACGCAGTATTTT

v_call: TRBV7-2
clone_size: -
j_call: TRBJ2-7
d_call: TRBD1
cdr3_aa: CATSRDRSSYEQYF
cdr3_nt: TGTGCCACCTCGCGGGACAGGAGTTCCTACGAGCAGTACTTC

v_call: TRBV6-6
clone_size: -
j_call: TRBJ1-1
d_call: TRBD1
cdr3_aa: CASSYGTGIMNTEAFF
cdr3_nt: TGTGCCAGCAGTTACGGGACAGGGATTATGAACACTGAAGCTTTCTTT

v_call: TRBV7-9
clone_size: -
j_call: TRBJ2-3
d_call: TRBD1
cdr3_aa: CASSPDRVRTDTQYF
cdr3_nt: TGTGCCAGCAGCCCAGACAGGGTCCGCACAGATACGCAGTATTTT

v_call: TRBV7-9
clone_size: -
j_call: TRBJ1-1
d_call: -
cdr3_aa: CASSLAGRNTEAFF
cdr3_nt: TGTGCCAGCAGCTTAGCGGGCAGAAACACTGAAGCTTTCTTT

v_call: TRBV19
clone_size: -
j_call: TRBJ2-2
d_call: -
cdr3_aa: CASSNPSTGELFF
cdr3_nt: TGTGCCAGTAGTAACCCTAGCACCGGGGAGCTGTTTTTT

v_call: TRBV7-2
clone_size: -
j_call: TRBJ2-5
d_call: -
cdr3_aa: CASSQGQAQTQYF
cdr3_nt: TGTGCCAGCAGCCAAGGACAAGCTCAGACCCAGTACTTC

v_call: TRBV29-1
clone_size: -
j_call: TRBJ1-1
d_call: TRBD1
cdr3_aa: CSVPTGQGHTEAFF
cdr3_nt: TGCAGCGTGCCAACCGGACAGGGGCACACTGAAGCTTTCTTT

v_call: TRBV28
clone_size: -
j_call: TRBJ2-5
d_call: TRBD2
cdr3_aa: CASRSGAGGQETQYF
cdr3_nt: TGTGCCAGCAGATCTGGAGCGGGAGGGCAAGAGACCCAGTACTTC

v_call: TRBV9
clone_size: -
j_call: TRBJ2-3
d_call: TRBD2
cdr3_aa: CASSALAGESLDTQYF
cdr3_nt: TGTGCCAGCAGCGCCCTAGCGGGAGAGTCATTAGATACGCAGTATTTT

v_call: TRBV11-2
clone_size: -
j_call: TRBJ2-1
d_call: -
cdr3_aa: CASSPMTEDNEQFF
cdr3_nt: TGTGCCAGCAGCCCGATGACAGAGGACAATGAGCAGTTCTTC

v_call: TRBV4-1
clone_size: -
j_call: TRBJ2-5
d_call: TRBD2
cdr3_aa: CASSPQAGGGETQYF
cdr3_nt: TGCGCCAGCAGCCCCCAAGCGGGAGGAGGAGAGACCCAGTACTTC

v_call: TRBV28
clone_size: once
j_call: TRBJ2-1
d_call: TRBD1
cdr3_aa: CASRTGAIDEQFF
cdr3_nt: TGTGCCAGCAGGACAGGGGCTATTGATGAGCAGTTCTTC

v_call: TRBV19
clone_size: -
j_call: TRBJ1-4
d_call: -
cdr3_aa: CASSNAGGSGELFF
cdr3_nt: TGTGCCAGTAGTAACGCGGGGGGCTCAGGTGAACTGTTTTTT

v_call: TRBV25-1
clone_size: -
j_call: TRBJ1-4
d_call: -
cdr3_aa: CASSGGGATNEKLFF
cdr3_nt: TGTGCCAGCAGTGGGGGGGGCGCAACTAATGAAAAACTGTTTTTT

v_call: TRBV15
clone_size: -
j_call: TRBJ2-1
d_call: TRBD1
cdr3_aa: CATSRDLDRDYNEQFF
cdr3_nt: TGTGCCACCAGCAGAGATCTTGACAGGGATTACAATGAGCAGTTCTTC

v_call: TRBV5-6
clone_size: few
j_call: TRBJ2-7
d_call: -
cdr3_aa: CASSVPGSNYEQYF
cdr3_nt: TGTGCCAGCAGCGTGCCGGGGAGCAACTACGAGCAGTACTTC

v_call: TRBV28
clone_size: -
j_call: TRBJ1-2
d_call: TRBD1
cdr3_aa: CASSLGQVDGYTF
cdr3_nt: TGTGCCAGCAGCCTCGGACAGGTCGATGGCTACACCTTC

v_call: TRBV7-2
clone_size: few
j_call: TRBJ2-3
d_call: -
cdr3_aa: CASSLANGGTDTQYF
cdr3_nt: TGTGCCAGCAGCTTAGCGAACGGGGGCACAGATACGCAGTATTTT

v_call: TRBV7-2
clone_size: -
j_call: TRBJ2-2
d_call: TRBD1
cdr3_aa: CASSTRTGPGELFF
cdr3_nt: TGTGCCAGCAGCACCCGGACAGGGCCCGGGGAGCTGTTTTTT